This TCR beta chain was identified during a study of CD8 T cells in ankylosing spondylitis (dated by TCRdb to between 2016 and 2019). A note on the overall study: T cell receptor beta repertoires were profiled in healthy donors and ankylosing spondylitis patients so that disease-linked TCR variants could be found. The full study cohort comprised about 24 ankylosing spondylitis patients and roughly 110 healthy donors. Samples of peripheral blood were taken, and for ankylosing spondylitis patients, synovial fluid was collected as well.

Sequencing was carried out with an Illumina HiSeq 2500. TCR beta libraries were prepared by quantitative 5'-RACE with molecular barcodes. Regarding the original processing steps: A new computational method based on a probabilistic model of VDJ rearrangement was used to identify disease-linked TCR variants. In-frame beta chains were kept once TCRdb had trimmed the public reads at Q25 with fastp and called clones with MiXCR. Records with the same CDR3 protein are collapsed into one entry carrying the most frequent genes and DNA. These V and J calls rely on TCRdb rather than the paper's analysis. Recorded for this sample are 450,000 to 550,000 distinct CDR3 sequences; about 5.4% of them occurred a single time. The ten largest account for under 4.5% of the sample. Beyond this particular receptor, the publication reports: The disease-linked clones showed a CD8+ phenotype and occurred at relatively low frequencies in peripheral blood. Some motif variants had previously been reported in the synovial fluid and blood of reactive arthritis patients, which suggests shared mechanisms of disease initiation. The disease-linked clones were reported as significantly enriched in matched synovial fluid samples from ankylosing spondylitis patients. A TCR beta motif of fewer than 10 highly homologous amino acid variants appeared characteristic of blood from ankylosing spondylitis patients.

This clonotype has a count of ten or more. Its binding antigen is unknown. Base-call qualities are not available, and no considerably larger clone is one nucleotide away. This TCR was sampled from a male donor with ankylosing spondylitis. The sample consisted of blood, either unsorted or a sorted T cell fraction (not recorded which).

The DNA sequence is given as TGCAGTGCTAGAGATAGACAGGGACTGGATGGCTACACCTTC. This gives the protein CSARDRQGLDGYTF. The chain was built from TRBV20-1 and TRBJ1-2; TRBD1 lines up with 7 middle nucleotides. Taken from cysteine to phenylalanine, the CDR3 has 14 residues. Left in the record is the CDR3 DNA by itself, 42 bases read in frame from the first base. Taken from the germline V gene (reference sequence), the CDR1 and CDR2 loops are DFQATT and SNEGSKA. Unmatched junction bases come to 7, with V trimmed by 0 bases and J by 6 bases.